The next 23 T cell receptor beta chains were all read from a single sample in a study of regulatory T cells in long-lasting Graves disease (dated by TCRdb to the early 2020s). Libraries were made using multiplex PCR. TCRdb shows the sequencer as Illumina HiSeq 4000. iRepertoire HTBI primers and Arm-PCR amplification of CDR3 regions were used to construct TCR beta libraries. TCRdb handled the public reads itself, with Q25 trimming in fastp and clone calling in MiXCR, and kept productive beta chains. Every distinct CDR3 protein forms one entry, paired with its most common genes and DNA. The sample data list about 620,000 distinct CDR3 sequences, and roughly 15% of these were observed just once. The top ten hold about 20% of the sample. The time point label here, explained by the study, means: newly diagnosed GD, antithyroid drugs for less than 3 months. RNA was extracted from PBMCs in TRIzol for both TCR sequencing and RNA sequencing.

A further study also used this sample, focusing on T cells in Graves' hyperthyroidism and ophthalmopathy.

The specimen was peripheral blood mononuclear cells (PBMCs), collected at new diagnosis, from a patient treated with antithyroid drugs. The origin of the receptors is a woman aged 25 to 45 with Graves disease. Donor details come from another sample of the same person, matched by shared clones.

The chain is built from TRBV3-1 and TRBJ2-7; D unresolved. The CDR3 loop spans 14 amino acids. Germline CDR1 and CDR2: LGHDT and YNNKEL (reference sequence). V gave up 0 bases and J gave up 2 bases, with 8 bases separating them. CDR3 in DNA: TGTGCCAGCAGCCAAGAGGCGTTTACCTACGAGCAGTACTTC. As protein: CASSQEAFTYEQYF.

This clonotype was seen more than once but under ten times. CDR3 coding DNA: TGTGCCAGCAGTTCCACGGGACAGGGGGACTACGAGCAGTACTTC. Protein product: CASSSTGQGDYEQYF. This rearrangement joins TRBV28 to TRBJ2-7; TRBD1 aligns across 11 bases. V gave up 4 bases and J gave up 3 bases; unmatched junction bases: 5. Looked up from germline, CDR1 is MDHEN and CDR2 is SYDVKM. The CDR3 is 15 amino acids.

In this sample, this clonotype turned up many times. The V and J genes are TRBV2 and TRBJ1-1; D is possibly TRBD1 (6 bases). Trimming stripped 5 bases from V and 6 bases from J, with 16 bases between. This CDR3 spans 14 amino acids. Looked up from germline, CDR1 is SNHLY and CDR2 is FYNNEI. The CDR3 sequence is CASSRQGLKSEAFF. Written as DNA, the CDR3 is TGTGCCAGCAGTCGTCAGGGGCTGAAGTCTGAAGCTTTCTTT.

This clonotype was recorded many times. The chain carries TRBV5-1 and TRBJ2-1, with D possibly matching TRBD1 (5 bases). This CDR3 region has 17 residues. Trimming took 4 bases from V and 2 from J, leaving 19 bases between them. Per germline, CDR1 SGHRS and CDR2 YFSETQ. DNA for the CDR3: TGCGCCAGCAGCCCTAGGGTTGGAAGGGGTACCTACAATGAGCAGTTCTTC. Protein sequence: CASSPRVGRGTYNEQFF.

This chain joins TRBV18 and TRBJ2-3; tentatively, D is TRBD2 (5 bases). The CDR3 is made up of 15 amino acids. Germline V gives CDR1 KGHSH, CDR2 LQKENI. Trimming shortened V by 6 bases and J by 4 bases, and 17 bases separated the two germline ends. DNA of the CDR3: TGTGCCAGCTCGGATAAAGCGGCCCCCGCAGATACGCAGTATTTT. This encodes CASSDKAAPADTQYF.

In its sample, this clonotype was seen many times. V and J are TRBV28 and TRBJ1-2; D is perhaps TRBD1 (6 bases). CDR1 is MDHEN and CDR2 is SYDVKM in the germline V gene. V lost 6 bases, J lost 8 bases, and 22 bases lay in between. The CDR3 runs to 15 residues. CDR3 residues: CASRSAGGRLDGYTF. In nucleotides, the CDR3 is TGTGCCAGCAGGTCGGCGGGGGGGCGACTAGACGGCTACACCTTC.

Many counts were recorded for this clonotype. V usage is TRBV6-1 and J usage is TRBJ1-1; no clear D gene. V lost 7 bases to trimming and J lost 0 bases, with 9 bases between them. The CDR3 contains 13 residues. Per germline, CDR1 MNHNS and CDR2 SASEGT. Here the CDR3 reads CASNLDVNTEAFF. CDR3 sequence (DNA): TGTGCCAGCAATTTGGACGTGAACACTGAAGCTTTCTTT.

This clonotype was seen at least ten times. The rearrangement links TRBV6-1 to TRBJ2-3, with D possibly being TRBD1 or TRBD2 (6 bases each). CDR1 MNHNS and CDR2 SASEGT come from the germline V gene. Trimming left V 1 base short and J 5 bases short, with 22 bases between. CDR3 size: 18 residues. CDR3 amino acids: CASSEGGMTWGARDTQYF. The DNA of the CDR3 is TGTGCCAGCAGTGAAGGCGGAATGACGTGGGGGGCGCGAGATACGCAGTATTTT.

This clonotype was counted many times. The CDR3 DNA reads TGTGCCAGCAGCCCCACGAGTTCGACGAACACCGGGGAGCTGTTTTTT. Translated: CASSPTSSTNTGELFF. The J gene is TRBJ2-2, the V gene TRBV7-9; no clear D gene. Per germline, CDR1 SEHNR and CDR2 FQNEAQ (reference sequence). CDR3 size: 16 residues. The V and J ends lost 5 bases and 0 bases respectively, with 13 bases between them.

The table lists this clonotype with a few counts. V usage is TRBV24-1 and J usage is TRBJ2-3; possibly TRBD1 for D (6 bases). Between the trimmed V and J ends, which lost 10 bases and 1 base, there was a span of 8 bases. Germline V gene lookup returns CDR1 KGHDR and CDR2 SFDVKD. The CDR3 is 12 amino acids. The CDR3 loop reads CATRQGTDTQYF. The CDR3 DNA follows: TGTGCCACGAGACAGGGCACAGATACGCAGTATTTT.

Regarding this clonotype: A much larger clone differs by one base, so this may be a read error. The chain uses TRBV29-1 and TRBJ2-4; possibly TRBD1 for D (6 bases). The CDR3 spans 12 residues. Germline V gene data show CDR1 as SQVTM and CDR2 as ANQGSEA. The CDR3: CSVKHREGIRYF. The CDR3 nucleotides read TGCAGCGTTAAGCACAGGGAAGGCATTCGGTACTTC.

At least ten counts were recorded for this clonotype. V and J are TRBV30 and TRBJ1-4; 8 positions match TRBD1. Germline V gene data show CDR1 as GTSNPN and CDR2 as SVGIG (reference sequence). Unmatched junction bases numbered 3, after V lost 4 bases and J lost 2 bases. The CDR3 is made up of 14 amino acids. CDR3 residues: CAWTRDRTNEKLFF. The CDR3 coding sequence is TGTGCCTGGACCCGGGACAGGACTAATGAAAAACTGTTTTTT.

This clonotype has more than one count but fewer than ten. The V and J genes are TRBV28 and TRBJ2-5; TRBD1 matches 8 bases. The CDR3 runs to 15 residues. V lost 6 bases to trimming and J lost 5 bases; unmatched junction nucleotides: 11. The germline V gene has CDR1 MDHEN and CDR2 SYDVKM. The CDR3 reads CASRDSRGRLETQYF. The CDR3 nucleotides read TGTGCCAGCAGAGACTCCAGGGGGCGCTTGGAGACCCAGTACTTC. Drawing the rest from reference TRBV28 and TRBJ2-5, the complete variable domain is DVKVTQSSRYLVKRTGEKVFLECVQDMDHENMFWYRQDPGLGLRLIYFSYDVKMKEKGDIPEGYSVSREKKERFSLILESASTNQTSMYLCASRDSRGRLETQYFGPGTRLLVL.

This clonotype was observed a few times. The J gene is TRBJ2-5, the V gene TRBV7-6; a weak D match, TRBD2 (7 bases). The V gene lost 5 bases and the J gene lost 7 bases, with 14 bases spanning the gap. CDR3 size: 13 residues. Germline V gene data show CDR1 as SGHVS and CDR2 as FNYEAQ. CDR3 amino acids: CASSQGGAGTQYF. CDR3 DNA sequence: TGTGCCAGCAGCCAAGGGGGGGCCGGGACCCAGTACTTC.

This clonotype has more than one count but fewer than ten. The chain is built from TRBV19 and TRBJ1-2; 8 bases are a match to TRBD1. CDR1 is LNHDA, CDR2 SQIVND, per germline (reference sequence). Unmatched junction bases numbered 5, after V lost 5 bases and J lost 3 bases. The length of the CDR3 is 14 residues. The chain's CDR3 is CASSDGTGDYGYTF. For the CDR3, the DNA is TGTGCCAGTAGTGACGGGACAGGAGACTATGGCTACACCTTC.

This clonotype was observed at least ten times. This chain joins TRBV10-3 and TRBJ2-1; TRBD2 matches at 9 bases. The junction had 4 bases not matched to a gene; V was cut back by 2 bases and J by 5 bases. CDR1 and CDR2 from the germline V gene are ENHRY and SYGVKD. There are 15 residues in the CDR3. The DNA for the CDR3 is TGTGCCATCAGTGAGCGGGGCGGGAGGGACAATGAGCAGTTCTTC. Translating gives CAISERGGRDNEQFF.

This clonotype has a handful of counts. This sequence joins TRBV2 and TRBJ2-5, with TRBD2 identical over 8 bases. With 3 bases clipped from V and 7 bases from J, the junction kept 4 bases outside the gene matches. Germline V gives CDR1 SNHLY, CDR2 FYNNEI. There are 13 residues in the CDR3. This chain's CDR3 is CASSDSSGRTQYF. The CDR3 DNA reads as TGTGCCAGCAGTGATAGCAGCGGGAGGACCCAGTACTTC.

This rearrangement joins TRBV4-1 to TRBJ1-1; D gene unclear. The V gene's germline CDR1 is MGHRA and CDR2 YSYEKL. CDR3 length equals 14 residues. Trimming left V 5 bases short and J 1 base short, with 11 bases between. In nucleotides, the CDR3 is TGCGCCAGCAGCTACCACTCGCGGAACACTGAAGCTTTCTTT. This translates into CASSYHSRNTEAFF.

This clonotype was detected ten times or more. The chain has TRBV7-8 and TRBJ1-5; 8 bases are a match to TRBD1. V gave up 5 bases and J gave up 4 bases; unmatched junction bases: 7. From germline, CDR1 is SGHVS and CDR2 FQNEAQ. This CDR3 is built from 15 residues. CDR3 bases: TGTGCCAGCAGCCCCGGCAGGGGGCCAAATCAGCCCCAGCATTTT. This encodes CASSPGRGPNQPQHF.

This clonotype occurred a few times. The V call is TRBV9, the J call TRBJ1-5; D not certain. The CDR3 is 15 amino acids. V dropped 1 base and J dropped 3 bases, with 11 bases sitting between them. Germline V lookup: CDR1 SGDLS, CDR2 YYNGEE. The CDR3 region is CASSVTDGYNQPQHF. CDR3 coding DNA: TGTGCCAGCAGCGTAACCGACGGATACAATCAGCCCCAGCATTTT.

At least ten counts were recorded for this clonotype. The chain recombines TRBV7-2 with TRBJ2-5, with a tentative D call TRBD2 (5 bases). Germline CDR1 is SGHTA and CDR2 is FQGNSA. This CDR3 has 12 amino acids. V was shortened by 2 bases and J by 7 bases, with 8 bases between the two germline ends. CDR3 in DNA: TGTGCCAGCAGCTTAAGCAGCGGGACCCAGTACTTC. This codes for CASSLSSGTQYF. Supplemented by reference TRBV7-2 and TRBJ2-5, the full variable domain reads GAGVSQSPSNKVTEKGKDVELRCDPISGHTALYWYRQSLGQGLEFLIYFQGNSAPDKSGLPSDRFSAERTGGSVSTLTIQRTQQEDSAVYLCASSLSSGTQYFGPGTRLLVL.

The chain couples TRBV20-1 to TRBJ2-7; D perhaps matches TRBD1 (6 bases). With 5 bases removed from V and 0 bases from J, the gap between germline ends came to 14 bases. The CDR3 length is 14 residues. Germline assignment: CDR1 DFQATT and CDR2 SNEGSKA (reference sequence). CDR3 in amino acids: CSALTGRGSYEQYF. The CDR3 coding sequence is TGCAGTGCTTTAACAGGGCGCGGCTCCTACGAGCAGTACTTC.

This clonotype was seen a handful of times. This chain joins TRBV4-1 and TRBJ1-2; D might be TRBD1 (5 bases). V lost 1 base, J lost 1 base, and 7 bases lay in between. The CDR3 runs 14 residues. CDR1 MGHRA and CDR2 YSYEKL come from the germline V gene. Here the CDR3 reads CASSQGDFNYGYTF. The CDR3 DNA is TGCGCCAGCAGCCAAGGGGACTTTAACTATGGCTACACCTTC.